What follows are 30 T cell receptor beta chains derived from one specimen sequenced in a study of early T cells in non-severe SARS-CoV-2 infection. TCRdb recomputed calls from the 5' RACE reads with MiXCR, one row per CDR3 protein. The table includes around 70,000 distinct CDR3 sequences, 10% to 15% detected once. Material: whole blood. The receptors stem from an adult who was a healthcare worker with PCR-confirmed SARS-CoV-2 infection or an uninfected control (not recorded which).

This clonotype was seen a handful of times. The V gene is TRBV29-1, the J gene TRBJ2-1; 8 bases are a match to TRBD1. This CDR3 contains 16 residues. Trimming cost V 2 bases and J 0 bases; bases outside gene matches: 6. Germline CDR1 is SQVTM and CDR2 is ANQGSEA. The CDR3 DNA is TGCAGCGTTGAATCTGGGACAGGTAGCTCCTACAATGAGCAGTTCTTC. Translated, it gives CSVESGTGSSYNEQFF.

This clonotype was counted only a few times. For the CDR3, the DNA is TGCGCCAGCACCACCCCTAGCGGGGGGGTAGATACGCAGTATTTT. Translated: CASTTPSGGVDTQYF. This sequence joins TRBV5-1 and TRBJ2-3; TRBD2 matches 12 bases. This CDR3 has 15 amino acids. The V gene's germline CDR1 is SGHRS and CDR2 YFSETQ. The J segment lost 5 bases and the V segment lost 6 bases, leaving 7 bases of the junction unmatched.

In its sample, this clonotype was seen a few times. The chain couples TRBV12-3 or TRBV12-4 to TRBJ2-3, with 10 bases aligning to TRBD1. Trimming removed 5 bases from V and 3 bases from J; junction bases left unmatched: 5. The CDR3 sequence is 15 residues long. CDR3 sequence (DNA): TGTGCCAGCAGTCCCTGGGACAGGGGAACAGATACGCAGTATTTT. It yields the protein CASSPWDRGTDTQYF.

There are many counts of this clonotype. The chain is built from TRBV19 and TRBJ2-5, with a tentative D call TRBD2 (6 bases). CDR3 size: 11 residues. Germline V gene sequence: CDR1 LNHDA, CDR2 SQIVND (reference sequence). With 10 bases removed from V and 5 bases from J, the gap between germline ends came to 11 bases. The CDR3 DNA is TGTGCCACCTCGGAGGGGGAGACCCAGTACTTC. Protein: CATSEGETQYF.

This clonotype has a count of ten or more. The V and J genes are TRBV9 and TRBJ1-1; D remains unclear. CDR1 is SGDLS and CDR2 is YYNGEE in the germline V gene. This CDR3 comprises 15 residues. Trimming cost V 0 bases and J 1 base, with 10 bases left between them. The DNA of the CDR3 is TGTGCCAGCAGCGTAGAAGGGCAGCCGAACACTGAAGCTTTCTTT. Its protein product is CASSVEGQPNTEAFF.

CDR3 bases: TGCAGTGCTCCTAACCTAGCGGGGTCACCCTACGAGCAGTACTTC. It yields the protein CSAPNLAGSPYEQYF. The rearrangement uses TRBV20-1 and TRBJ2-7, with 9 bases identical to TRBD2. In germline, CDR1 is DFQATT, CDR2 SNEGSKA (reference sequence). Trimming removed 5 bases from V and 2 bases from J; junction bases left unmatched: 10. CDR3 length: 15 amino acids.

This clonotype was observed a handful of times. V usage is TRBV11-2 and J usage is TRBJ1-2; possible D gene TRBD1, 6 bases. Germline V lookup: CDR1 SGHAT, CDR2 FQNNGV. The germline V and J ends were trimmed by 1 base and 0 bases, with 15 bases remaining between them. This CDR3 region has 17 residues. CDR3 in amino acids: CASSLGVTGASNYGYTF. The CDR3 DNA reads TGTGCCAGCAGCTTAGGCGTGACAGGCGCTTCTAACTATGGCTACACCTTC.

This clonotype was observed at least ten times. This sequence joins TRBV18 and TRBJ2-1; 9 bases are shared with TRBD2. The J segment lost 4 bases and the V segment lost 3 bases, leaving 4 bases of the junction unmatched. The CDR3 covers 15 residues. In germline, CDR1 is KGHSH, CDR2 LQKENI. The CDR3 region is CASSPRGGWYNEQFF. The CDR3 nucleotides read TGTGCCAGCTCACCGCGGGGGGGCTGGTACAATGAGCAGTTCTTC. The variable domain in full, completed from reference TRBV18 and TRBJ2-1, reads NAGVMQNPRHLVRRRGQEARLRCSPMKGHSHVYWYRQLPEEGLKFMVYLQKENIIDESGMPKERFSAEFPKEGPSILRIQQVVRGDSAAYFCASSPRGGWYNEQFFGPGTRLTVL.

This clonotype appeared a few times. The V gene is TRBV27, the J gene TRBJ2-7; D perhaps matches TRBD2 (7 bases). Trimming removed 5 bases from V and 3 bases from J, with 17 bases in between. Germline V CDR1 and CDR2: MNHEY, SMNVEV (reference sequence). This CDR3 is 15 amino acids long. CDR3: CASSRRGGGIYEQYF. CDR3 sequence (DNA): TGTGCCAGCAGTCGGCGGGGAGGGGGAATCTACGAGCAGTACTTC.

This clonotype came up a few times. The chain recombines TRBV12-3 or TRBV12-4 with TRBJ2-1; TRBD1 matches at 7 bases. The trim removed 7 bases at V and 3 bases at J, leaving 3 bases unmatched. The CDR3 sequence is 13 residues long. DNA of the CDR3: TGTGCCAGCACGGACAGGAACTACAATGAGCAGTTCTTC. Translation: CASTDRNYNEQFF.

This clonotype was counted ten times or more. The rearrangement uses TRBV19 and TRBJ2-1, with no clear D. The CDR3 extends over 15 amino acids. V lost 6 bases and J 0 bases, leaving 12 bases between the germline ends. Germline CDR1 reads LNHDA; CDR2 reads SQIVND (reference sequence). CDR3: CASSPGQSSYNEQFF. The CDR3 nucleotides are TGTGCCAGTAGCCCCGGGCAGAGCTCCTACAATGAGCAGTTCTTC. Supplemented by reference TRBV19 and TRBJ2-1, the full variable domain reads DGGITQSPKYLFRKEGQNVTLSCEQNLNHDAMYWYRQDPGQGLRLIYYSQIVNDFQKGDIAEGYSVSREKKESFPLTVTSAQKNPTAFYLCASSPGQSSYNEQFFGPGTRLTVL.

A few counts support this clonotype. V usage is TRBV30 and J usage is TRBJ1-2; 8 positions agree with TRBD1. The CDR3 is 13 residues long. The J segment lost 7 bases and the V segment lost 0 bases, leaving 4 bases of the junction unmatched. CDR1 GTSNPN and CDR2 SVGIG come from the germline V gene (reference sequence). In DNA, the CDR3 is TGTGCCTGGAGTGTCCAGGGGGCACGTGGCTACACCTTC. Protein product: CAWSVQGARGYTF.

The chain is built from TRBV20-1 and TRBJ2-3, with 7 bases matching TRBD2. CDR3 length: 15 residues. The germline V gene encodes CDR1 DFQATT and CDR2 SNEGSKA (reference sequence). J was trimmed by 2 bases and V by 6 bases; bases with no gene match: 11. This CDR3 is CSALDGGRYTDTQYF. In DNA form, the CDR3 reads TGCAGTGCCCTGGACGGGGGGAGATACACAGATACGCAGTATTTT.

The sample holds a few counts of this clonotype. For the CDR3, the DNA is TGTGCCAGCAGCTTCTCGGGGGTCACAGATACGCAGTATTTT. Protein product: CASSFSGVTDTQYF. The chain combines TRBV11-3 with TRBJ2-3; tentative D call: TRBD2 (6 bases). Trimming pared 3 bases from V and 2 bases from J, leaving 9 bases between. CDR3 length equals 14 residues. CDR1 is SGHNT, CDR2 YENEEA, per germline.

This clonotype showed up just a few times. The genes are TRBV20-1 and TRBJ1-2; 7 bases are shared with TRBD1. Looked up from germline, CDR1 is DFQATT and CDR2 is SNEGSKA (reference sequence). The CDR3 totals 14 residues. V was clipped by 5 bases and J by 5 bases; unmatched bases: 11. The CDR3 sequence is CSAFDTGDTYGYTF. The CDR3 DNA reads TGCAGTGCTTTTGATACAGGGGACACTTATGGCTACACCTTC.

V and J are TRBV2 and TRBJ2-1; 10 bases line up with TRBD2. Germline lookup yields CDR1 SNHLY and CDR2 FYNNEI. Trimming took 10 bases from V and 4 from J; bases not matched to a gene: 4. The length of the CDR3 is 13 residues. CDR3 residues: CAISGGPYNEQFF. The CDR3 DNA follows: TGTGCCATTAGCGGGGGGCCGTACAATGAGCAGTTCTTC.

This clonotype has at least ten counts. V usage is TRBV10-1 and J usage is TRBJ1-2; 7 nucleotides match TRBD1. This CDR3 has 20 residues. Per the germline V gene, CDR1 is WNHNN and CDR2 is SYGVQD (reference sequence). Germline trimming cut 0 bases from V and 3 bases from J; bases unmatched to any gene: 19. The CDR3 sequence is CASSESTRTGPKTPHYGYTF. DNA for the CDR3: TGCGCCAGCAGTGAGTCGACGAGGACAGGCCCTAAGACTCCTCACTATGGCTACACCTTC.

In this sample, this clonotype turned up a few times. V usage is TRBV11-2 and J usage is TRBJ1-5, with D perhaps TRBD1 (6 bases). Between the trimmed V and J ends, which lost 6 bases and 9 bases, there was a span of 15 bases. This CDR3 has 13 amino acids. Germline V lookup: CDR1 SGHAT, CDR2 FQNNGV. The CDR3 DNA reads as TGTGCCAGCAGTCCAGGGGTCCTCAGGCCCCAGCATTTT. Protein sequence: CASSPGVLRPQHF.

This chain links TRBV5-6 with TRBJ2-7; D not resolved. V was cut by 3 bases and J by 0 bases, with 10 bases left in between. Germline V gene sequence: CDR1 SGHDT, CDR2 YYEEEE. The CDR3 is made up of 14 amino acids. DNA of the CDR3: TGTGCCAGCAGCTCACAATTACTCTCCTACGAGCAGTACTTC. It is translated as CASSSQLLSYEQYF.

CDR3 DNA sequence: TGTGCCAGCAGCCCTAGCGGGGGGGCCGCAGATACGCAGTATTTT. Protein: CASSPSGGAADTQYF. The gene calls are TRBV13 and TRBJ2-3; TRBD2 matches 12 bases. In germline, CDR1 is PRHDT, CDR2 FYEKMQ (reference sequence). The CDR3 extends over 15 amino acids. V gave up 5 bases and J gave up 4 bases; unmatched junction bases: 4.

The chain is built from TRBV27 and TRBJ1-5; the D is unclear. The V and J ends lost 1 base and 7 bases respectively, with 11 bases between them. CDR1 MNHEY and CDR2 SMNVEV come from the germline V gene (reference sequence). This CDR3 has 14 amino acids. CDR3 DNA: TGTGCCAGCAGTTTATGGTACGGGCTGCAGCCCCAGCATTTT. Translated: CASSLWYGLQPQHF.

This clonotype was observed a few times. The CDR3 DNA reads as TGTGCCAGCAGTGCCGAGGGGGCGCAGCTCTCCGAGCAGTACTTC. This sequence encodes CASSAEGAQLSEQYF. The chain links TRBV2 to TRBJ2-7, with TRBD1 matching 7 bases. Germline V CDR1 and CDR2: SNHLY, FYNNEI. This CDR3 is built from 15 residues. V lost 4 bases to trimming and J lost 6 bases; unmatched junction nucleotides: 12.

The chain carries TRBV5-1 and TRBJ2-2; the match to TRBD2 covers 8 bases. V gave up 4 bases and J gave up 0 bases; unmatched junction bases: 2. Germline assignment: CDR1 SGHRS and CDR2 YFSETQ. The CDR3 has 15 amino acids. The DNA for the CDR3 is TGCGCCAGCAGCCTAGCGGGCCCGAACACCGGGGAGCTGTTTTTT. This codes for CASSLAGPNTGELFF.

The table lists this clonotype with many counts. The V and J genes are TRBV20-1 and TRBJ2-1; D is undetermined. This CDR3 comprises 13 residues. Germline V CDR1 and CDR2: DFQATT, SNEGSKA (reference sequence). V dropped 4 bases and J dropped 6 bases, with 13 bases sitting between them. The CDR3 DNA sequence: TGCAGTGCTACCCCAGACGCTCCCAATGAGCAGTTCTTC. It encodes CSATPDAPNEQFF.

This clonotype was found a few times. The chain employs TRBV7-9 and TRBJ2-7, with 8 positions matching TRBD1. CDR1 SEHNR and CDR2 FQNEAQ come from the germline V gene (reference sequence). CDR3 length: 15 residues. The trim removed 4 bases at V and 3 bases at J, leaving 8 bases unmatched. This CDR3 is CASSSLGQVSYEQYF. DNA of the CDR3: TGTGCCAGCAGCTCACTGGGACAGGTTAGCTACGAGCAGTACTTC.

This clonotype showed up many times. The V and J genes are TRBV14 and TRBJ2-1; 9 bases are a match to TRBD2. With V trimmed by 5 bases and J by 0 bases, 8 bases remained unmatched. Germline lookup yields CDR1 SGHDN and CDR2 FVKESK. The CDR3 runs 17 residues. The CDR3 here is CASSTRLAESSYNEQFF. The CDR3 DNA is TGTGCCAGCAGCACCCGACTAGCGGAAAGCTCCTACAATGAGCAGTTCTTC.

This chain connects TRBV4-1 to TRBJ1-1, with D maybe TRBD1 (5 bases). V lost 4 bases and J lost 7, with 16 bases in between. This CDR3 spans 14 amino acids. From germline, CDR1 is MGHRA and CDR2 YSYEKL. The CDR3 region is CASSPVPGTIEAFF. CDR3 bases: TGCGCCAGCAGCCCCGTGCCAGGGACCATTGAAGCTTTCTTT.

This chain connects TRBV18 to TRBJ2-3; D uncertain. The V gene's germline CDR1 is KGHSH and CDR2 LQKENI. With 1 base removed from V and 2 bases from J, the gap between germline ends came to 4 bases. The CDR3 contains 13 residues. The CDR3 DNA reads TGTGCCAGCTCACCACGGGCCACAGATACGCAGTATTTT. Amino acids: CASSPRATDTQYF.

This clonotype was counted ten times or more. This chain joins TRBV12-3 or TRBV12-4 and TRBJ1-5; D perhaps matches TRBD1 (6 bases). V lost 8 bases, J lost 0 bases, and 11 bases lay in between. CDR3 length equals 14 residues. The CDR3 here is CASGTGFSNQPQHF. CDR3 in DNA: TGTGCCAGCGGTACAGGGTTTAGCAATCAGCCCCAGCATTTT.

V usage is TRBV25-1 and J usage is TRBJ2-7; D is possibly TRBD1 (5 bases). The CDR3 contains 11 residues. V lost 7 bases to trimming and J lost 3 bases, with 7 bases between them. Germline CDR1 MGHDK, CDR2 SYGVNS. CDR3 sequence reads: CASIRGYEQYF. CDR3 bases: TGTGCCAGCATTAGGGGCTACGAGCAGTACTTC.